The rows below give T cell receptor beta chains drawn from one sample of a study of blood T cells in healthy people across ages. MiXCR was run by TCRdb on the 5' RACE reads, yielding one entry per CDR3 protein. The table records around 280,000 distinct CDR3 sequences, 27% of them present only once. The source material was blood. These receptors all come from a woman between 65 and 79 years old in good health. CDR3s include the opening cysteine and the closing phenylalanine or tryptophan. Each record gives: clone size, V gene, J gene, D gene, CDR3 DNA, CDR3 protein. D genes are given only for firm matches. Not all rows give a size; the values are once, few, many and, for expanded clones, a class.

NA	TRBV7-9	TRBJ2-3	TRBD2	TGTGCCAGCAGCGCCGGGACTAGCGGGAGGAGGATAGATACGCAGTATTTT	CASSAGTSGRRIDTQYF
few	TRBV6-1	TRBJ2-1	TRBD2	TGTGCCAGCAGCCCTAGGAGGCGGGAGGGCGAGGAGCAGTTCTTC	CASSPRRREGEEQFF
NA	TRBV3-1	TRBJ2-5	NA	TGTGCCAGCAACCAGGGACGGGAGACCCAGTACTTC	CASNQGRETQYF
NA	TRBV4-3	TRBJ1-1	NA	TGCGCCAGCAGCCAAGCCCGAGATGGGGCTGAAGCTTTCTTT	CASSQARDGAEAFF
many	TRBV5-1	TRBJ1-4	NA	TGCGCCAGCAGCTCCCAGGGAAAGAATGAAAAACTGTTTTTT	CASSSQGKNEKLFF
NA	TRBV5-1	TRBJ2-1	NA	TGCGCCAGCAGCTTAGGATCCCTCTACAATGAGCAGTTCTTC	CASSLGSLYNEQFF
NA	TRBV9	TRBJ2-1	TRBD2	TGTGCCAGCAGCCCTCGACTAGCGGGAGGCAATGAGCAGTTCTTC	CASSPRLAGGNEQFF
few	TRBV7-3	TRBJ1-1	TRBD1	TGTGCCAGCAGCCAGACACCGGGACAGAAAGCTTTCTTT	CASSQTPGQKAFF
few	TRBV28	TRBJ1-5	NA	TGTGCCAGCAGTGGGAGGAGAGGGCAGCCCCAGCATTTT	CASSGRRGQPQHF
NA	TRBV29-1	TRBJ1-4	TRBD1	TGCAGCGTTGAAGATCCCACAGGGGAGGGAGAAAAACTGTTTTTT	CSVEDPTGEGEKLFF
few	TRBV6-5	TRBJ1-5	NA	TGTGCCAGCAGTAATAAAAATAGCAATCAGCCCCAGCATTTT	CASSNKNSNQPQHF
NA	TRBV11-1	TRBJ2-2	TRBD1	TGTGCCAGCAGCCCACGGTCTTGGACAGGGGGAACCGGGGAGCTGTTTTTT	CASSPRSWTGGTGELFF
NA	TRBV20-1	TRBJ2-5	TRBD2	TGCAGTGCCCGGGGGGGGTTTCAAGAGACCCAGTACTTC	CSARGGFQETQYF
many	TRBV10-3	TRBJ2-7	TRBD2	TGTGCCATCAGTGACGAGACTAGCGGAACCTACGAGCAGTACTTC	CAISDETSGTYEQYF
NA	TRBV29-1	TRBJ1-1	NA	TGCAGCGTCAAGGACTGGTCTGATGAAGCTTTCTTT	CSVKDWSDEAFF
NA	TRBV19	TRBJ2-7	NA	TGTGCCAGTAGTTACAGCTCAGAAAAGGCCTACGAGCAGTACTTC	CASSYSSEKAYEQYF
NA	TRBV24-1	TRBJ2-3	TRBD2	TGTGCCACCAGTGATTGGCTAGCGGGAGATGGGGGCACAGATACGCAGTATTTT	CATSDWLAGDGGTDTQYF
NA	TRBV11-3	TRBJ2-1	TRBD1	TGTGCCAGCAGCTCAGCCGGGACAGTCGAGCAGTTCTTC	CASSSAGTVEQFF
NA	TRBV11-2	TRBJ2-1	TRBD2	TGTGCCAGCAGCTCTGGGGCTAGCGGGACTTACAATGAGCAGTTCTTC	CASSSGASGTYNEQFF
NA	TRBV4-1	TRBJ2-1	NA	TGCGCCAGCAGCAATATCCTCGATGAGCAGTTCTTC	CASSNILDEQFF
NA	TRBV6-4	TRBJ1-2	TRBD1	TGTGCCAGCAGTGAGAGAGTGACAGGGCATGGCTACACCTTC	CASSERVTGHGYTF
NA	TRBV28	TRBJ2-6	NA	TGTGCCAGCTGGGGAACAGGGAGAGGGACTGGGGCCAACGTCCTGACTTTC	CASWGTGRGTGANVLTF
NA	TRBV7-8	TRBJ2-7	TRBD1	TGTGCCAGCAGCCCCCGGACAGGGGACGAGCAGTACTTC	CASSPRTGDEQYF
few	TRBV6-5	TRBJ1-1	NA	TGTGCCAGCAGTTACTCGAGCGGGGGCGAAGCTTTCTTT	CASSYSSGGEAFF
NA	TRBV4-1	TRBJ1-5	NA	TGCGCCAGCAGTCCCCGTCCCAGGAGGACTGGGGATCAGCCCCAGCATTTT	CASSPRPRRTGDQPQHF
NA	TRBV20-1	TRBJ1-4	NA	TGCAGTCTTCGCTACGAAAAACTGTTTTTT	CSLRYEKLFF
NA	TRBV6-5	TRBJ1-1	NA	TGTGCCAGCAGTAGGACAAGCATGAACACTGAAGCTTTCTTT	CASSRTSMNTEAFF
NA	TRBV20-1	TRBJ2-1	TRBD2	TGCAGTGCTAGACCGGGACTAGCGGGAGTGCTGTCCTACACTGAGCAGTTCTTC	CSARPGLAGVLSYTEQFF
few	TRBV7-9	TRBJ2-1	TRBD2	TGTGCCAGCAGCGTCGGGACTAGCGGGATCAATGAGCAGTTCTTC	CASSVGTSGINEQFF
few	TRBV27	TRBJ1-4	NA	TGTGCCAGCGGTGCCGAGGTCTACAGGGCGATATTTCGCGGGAAGTTTAATGAAAAACTGTTTTTT	CASGAEVYRAIFRGKFNEKLFF
NA	TRBV7-2	TRBJ1-3	TRBD1	TGTGCCAGCAGCTCGGACACCGAGACAGGGGGCGGAAACACCATATATTTT	CASSSDTETGGGNTIYF